This TCR beta chain was captured in a study of blood T cell repertoires in COVID-19. Across the whole study: Samples of COVID-19 (acute and convalescent) were obtained from the United States, Italy and Spain.

Germline loops: CDR1 LGHNA, CDR2 YNFKEQ. The CDR3 runs 15 residues. With 1 base clipped from V and 4 bases from J, the junction kept 6 bases outside the gene matches. TCRdb keeps only in-frame clones here, not all; method: immunoSEQ multiplex PCR. The sample includes under 200,000 clones, 81% of them seen just once. In terms of age and location, participants ranged from roughly 18 to 90 years and lived in 24 US areas. The clonotype comes from a woman in her forties with acute COVID-19. The chain uses TRBV4-2 and TRBJ2-5; TRBD1 matches at 7 bases. The sequenced sample was PBMCs or T cells enriched from blood (not recorded which). DNA for the CDR3: TGTGCCAGCAGCCAAGGAGACAGGGTGGGAGAGACCCAGTACTTC. The encoded protein is CASSQGDRVGETQYF.